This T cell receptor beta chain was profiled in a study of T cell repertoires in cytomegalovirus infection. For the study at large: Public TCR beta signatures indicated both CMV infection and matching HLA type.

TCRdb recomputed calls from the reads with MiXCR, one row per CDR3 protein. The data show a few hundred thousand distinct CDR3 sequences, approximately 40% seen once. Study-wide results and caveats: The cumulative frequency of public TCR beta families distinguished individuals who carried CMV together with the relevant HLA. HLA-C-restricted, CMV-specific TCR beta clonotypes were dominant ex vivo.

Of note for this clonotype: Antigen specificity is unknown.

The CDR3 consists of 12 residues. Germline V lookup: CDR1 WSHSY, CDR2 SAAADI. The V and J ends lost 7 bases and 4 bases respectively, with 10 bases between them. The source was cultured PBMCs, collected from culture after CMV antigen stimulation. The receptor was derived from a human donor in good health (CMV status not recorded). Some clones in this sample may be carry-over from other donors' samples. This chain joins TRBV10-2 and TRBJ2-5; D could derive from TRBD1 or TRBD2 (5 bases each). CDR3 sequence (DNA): TGCGCCAGCACCCGAGGGGTAGAGACCCAGTACTTC. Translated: CASTRGVETQYF.